The 5 T cell receptor beta chains presented below share a single source sample, sequenced in a study of technical replicates of blood from a few donors. Method: immunoSEQ multiplex PCR; TCRdb's copy keeps in-frame clones and lacks some. This table holds about 97,000 clones, about 95% found once. Material: T cells isolated from PBMCs. The source of these receptors is a human donor in good health.

This chain joins TRBV9 and TRBJ2-2; TRBD1 might be the D (6 bases). Trimming pared 9 bases from V and 5 bases from J, leaving 14 bases between. The CDR3 spans 13 residues. Per the germline V gene, CDR1 is SGDLS and CDR2 is YYNGEE. For the CDR3, the DNA is TGTGCCACAGGTGGAAGGGGGACCGGGGAGCTGTTTTTT. This encodes CATGGRGTGELFF.

The rearrangement links TRBV6-1 to TRBJ2-7; D not certain. The V gene's germline CDR1 is MNHNS and CDR2 SASEGT. V was shortened by 3 bases and J by 5 bases, with 14 bases between the two germline ends. The CDR3 loop spans 14 amino acids. As DNA, the CDR3 is TGTGCCAGCAGTGAGCCCACACCCGTGGACGAGCAGTACTTC. Residues: CASSEPTPVDEQYF.

The V call is TRBV19, the J call TRBJ1-2, with TRBD1 as a possible D gene (5 bases). Trimming removed 7 bases from V and 8 bases from J, with 20 bases in between. The germline V gene encodes CDR1 LNHDA and CDR2 SQIVND (reference sequence). This CDR3 has 14 residues. In DNA form, the CDR3 reads TGTGCCAGTATGGGTCTTGGGACTCCCCAAGGCTACACCTTC. This sequence encodes CASMGLGTPQGYTF.

The chain joins TRBV11-2 to TRBJ2-7, with a weak D call TRBD2 (5 bases). From germline, CDR1 is SGHAT and CDR2 FQNNGV. CDR3 length equals 12 residues. Trimming left V 1 base short and J 6 bases short, with 7 bases between. The CDR3 DNA reads as TGTGCCAGCAGCTTAGGGAGGAGCGAGCAGTACTTC. Translation: CASSLGRSEQYF.

V is TRBV7-9 and J is TRBJ1-2; 9 nucleotides agree with TRBD1. The V segment lost 5 bases and the J segment 6 bases; nucleotides outside the gene matches: 4. The germline V gene encodes CDR1 SEHNR and CDR2 FQNEAQ (reference sequence). The length of the CDR3 is 13 residues. This CDR3 reads CASSPGTGNGYTF. Written as DNA, the CDR3 is TGTGCCAGCAGCCCCGGGACAGGGAATGGCTACACCTTC.